The 30 T cell receptor beta chains below come from one sample, sequenced in a study of cytomegalovirus exposure and HLA in healthy donors. Primers: 60 Vbeta forward and 13 Jbeta reverse. Sequenced by immunoSEQ multiplex PCR; TCRdb stores in-frame clones only, minus some. The sample data list approximately 75,000 clones. The sample was PBMCs. These receptors all come from a man between 35 and 55 years old in good health and CMV-seronegative.

The chain joins TRBV4-3 to TRBJ2-7; D may be TRBD1 (6 bases). This CDR3 has 16 residues. V was shortened by 2 bases and J by 0 bases, with 14 bases between the two germline ends. The germline V gene has CDR1 LGHNA and CDR2 YSLEER. The CDR3 coding sequence is TGCGCCAGCAGCCAACAACGACAGGCGAGCTCCTACGAGCAGTACTTC. As protein: CASSQQRQASSYEQYF.

This chain joins TRBV28 and TRBJ2-7; weak D call: TRBD2 (6 bases). This CDR3 is 14 amino acids long. Between the trimmed V and J ends, which lost 5 bases and 7 bases, there was a span of 18 bases. Germline V gene lookup returns CDR1 MDHEN and CDR2 SYDVKM. The CDR3 sequence: CASSTPGGAREQYF. The CDR3 bases are TGTGCCAGCAGTACCCCAGGAGGGGCGAGGGAGCAGTACTTC. Full variable domain (outside the CDR3, taken from reference TRBV28 and TRBJ2-7): DVKVTQSSRYLVKRTGEKVFLECVQDMDHENMFWYRQDPGLGLRLIYFSYDVKMKEKGDIPEGYSVSREKKERFSLILESASTNQTSMYLCASSTPGGAREQYFGPGTRLTVT.

This chain joins TRBV27 and TRBJ1-2; 8 nucleotides agree with TRBD1. The CDR3 is made up of 13 amino acids. The germline V gene encodes CDR1 MNHEY and CDR2 SMNVEV (reference sequence). With 2 bases clipped from V and 7 bases from J, the junction kept 3 bases outside the gene matches. CDR3 residues: CASSLQGAGGYTF. Here the CDR3 DNA reads TGTGCCAGCAGTTTACAGGGGGCGGGTGGCTACACCTTC.

The rearrangement uses TRBV5-1 and TRBJ2-5, with 11 positions matching TRBD1. The V segment lost 0 bases and the J segment 5 bases; nucleotides outside the gene matches: 6. The CDR3 runs 16 residues. CDR1 is SGHRS and CDR2 is YFSETQ in the germline V gene. The CDR3 region is CASSLAGQGAGETQYF. CDR3 coding DNA: TGCGCCAGCAGCTTGGCAGGACAGGGGGCGGGTGAGACCCAGTACTTC.

The gene calls are TRBV2 and TRBJ1-2; D is ambiguous. Germline CDR1 and CDR2: SNHLY and FYNNEI. The CDR3 has 12 residues. The ends were cut back, 4 bases at V and 5 bases at J, with 8 bases in the middle. This CDR3 reads CASSASGYGYTF. CDR3 sequence (DNA): TGTGCCAGCAGTGCTTCGGGGTATGGCTACACCTTC.

DNA of the CDR3: TGTGCCAGCAGCTCCGGACAGGCTAACTATGGCTACACCTTC. Translating it yields CASSSGQANYGYTF. This chain links TRBV7-2 with TRBJ1-2; 7 nucleotides match TRBD1. In germline, CDR1 is SGHTA, CDR2 FQGNSA. The V and J ends lost 4 bases and 0 bases, in that order; junction bases with no gene match: 2. This CDR3 comprises 14 residues.

This chain uses TRBV4-3 with TRBJ2-1; 9 bases fit TRBD1. The CDR3 spans 13 residues. Germline CDR1 and CDR2: LGHNA and YSLEER. V was pared by 4 bases and J by 5 bases, with 0 bases of the junction left unmatched. CDR3 coding DNA: TGCGCCAGCAGCCGGACAGGGGACAATGAGCAGTTCTTC. This codes for CASSRTGDNEQFF.

The chain has TRBV10-3 and TRBJ1-1; tentative D call: TRBD1 (6 bases). The germline gives CDR1 ENHRY, CDR2 SYGVKD. The CDR3 contains 15 residues. V was pared by 8 bases and J by 3 bases, with 19 bases between. The CDR3 reads CAIRGGGGQDTEAFF. The CDR3 nucleotides read TGTGCCATCCGGGGTGGGGGGGGGCAAGACACTGAAGCTTTCTTT.

The chain is built from TRBV5-6 and TRBJ2-5; 7 bases fit TRBD1. Looked up from germline, CDR1 is SGHDT and CDR2 is YYEEEE. Trimming at V came to 4 bases and at J to 4 bases, leaving 10 bases not matched to a gene. This CDR3 spans 15 amino acids. The CDR3 coding sequence is TGTGCCAGCAGCACCCGGACAGGAGACCGAGAGACCCAGTACTTC. Protein: CASSTRTGDRETQYF.

The chain carries TRBV5-8 and TRBJ2-7; 9 bases line up with TRBD2. The ends lost 2 bases at V and 6 bases at J; junction bases unmatched: 9. The CDR3 length is 15 residues. Germline CDR1 is SGHTS and CDR2 is YDEGEE. In DNA form, the CDR3 reads TGTGCCAGCAGCTTCGCGGGACTAGCCGCTTCCGAGCAGTACTTC. Its protein product is CASSFAGLAASEQYF.

The chain recombines TRBV27 with TRBJ1-2; a possible D gene is TRBD1 (6 bases). This CDR3 region has 15 residues. Trimming pared 6 bases from V and 3 bases from J, leaving 17 bases between. Per germline, CDR1 MNHEY and CDR2 SMNVEV (reference sequence). CDR3 residues: CASSSKPGGDYGYTF. For the CDR3, the DNA is TGTGCCAGCAGCTCTAAACCGGGGGGCGACTATGGCTACACCTTC.

The V and J genes are TRBV25-1 and TRBJ1-4; the match to TRBD1 covers 8 bases. In germline, CDR1 is MGHDK, CDR2 SYGVNS. V lost 4 bases, J lost 3 bases, and 7 bases stayed unmatched. The CDR3 runs to 16 residues. The CDR3 DNA sequence: TGTGCCAGCAGTGGAGGCGGGGGACAGGCTAATGAAAAACTGTTTTTT. It codes for CASSGGGGQANEKLFF.

The V and J genes are TRBV29-1 and TRBJ2-1; D is perhaps TRBD2 (6 bases). V was clipped by 5 bases and J by 0 bases, with 11 bases between them. Per the germline V gene, CDR1 is SQVTM and CDR2 is ANQGSEA. This CDR3 is 14 amino acids long. The CDR3 here is CSVRLGSSYNEQFF. CDR3 nucleotide sequence: TGCAGCGTTCGGCTCGGGAGCTCCTACAATGAGCAGTTCTTC.

The chain links TRBV6-1 to TRBJ2-1; D possibly corresponds to TRBD2 (5 bases). Germline V gene lookup returns CDR1 MNHNS and CDR2 SASEGT. The V and J ends lost 3 bases and 10 bases respectively, with 16 bases between them. The CDR3 runs 14 residues. CDR3 loop: CASSEARGIPEQFF. The CDR3 coding sequence is TGTGCCAGCAGTGAGGCCCGGGGTATACCCGAGCAGTTCTTC.

The CDR3 DNA follows: TGCGCCAGCAGCCAAGGTACCGCAGGCGCAGATACGCAGTATTTT. As protein: CASSQGTAGADTQYF. This sequence joins TRBV4-3 and TRBJ2-3; no clear D gene. Germline CDR1 LGHNA, CDR2 YSLEER. V lost 1 base to trimming and J lost 4 bases, with 12 bases between them. This CDR3 comprises 15 residues.

The rearrangement uses TRBV7-9 and TRBJ1-4; D is perhaps TRBD1 (6 bases). This CDR3 contains 12 residues. Trimming removed 4 bases at V and 8 bases at J, with 8 bases between. Looked up from germline, CDR1 is SEHNR and CDR2 is FQNEAQ (reference sequence). This chain's CDR3 is CASSSTGEKLFF. In DNA, the CDR3 is TGTGCCAGCAGCTCCACAGGGGAAAAACTGTTTTTT.

J is TRBJ2-7 and V is TRBV7-2; maybe TRBD1 (5 bases). The CDR3 is 19 amino acids. The V end was cut by 1 base, the J end by 0 bases, with 22 bases between. Germline lookup yields CDR1 SGHTA and CDR2 FQGNSA. The CDR3, as DNA: TGTGCCAGCAGCTTAGTAAATTTAGTGCGACAGACGAGCTCCTACGAGCAGTACTTC. Amino acid sequence: CASSLVNLVRQTSSYEQYF.

The chain recombines TRBV18 with TRBJ1-2; D is undetermined. V shed 3 bases and J shed 3 bases, with 17 bases lying between them. Germline V gene data show CDR1 as KGHSH and CDR2 as LQKENI. This CDR3 has 16 residues. The DNA for the CDR3 is TGTGCCAGCTCACCGGTGGAGGGTTCGGCCTACTATGGCTACACCTTC. Translation: CASSPVEGSAYYGYTF.

V usage is TRBV5-1 and J usage is TRBJ2-2, with D perhaps matching TRBD1 (5 bases). Looked up from germline, CDR1 is SGHRS and CDR2 is YFSETQ. The CDR3 spans 17 residues. Deletions cut 2 bases from V and 2 bases from J, with 16 bases between. Here the CDR3 reads CASSFLSGRPNTGELFF. Written as DNA, the CDR3 is TGCGCCAGCAGCTTCTTATCAGGGCGGCCCAACACCGGGGAGCTGTTTTTT.

The V call is TRBV19, the J call TRBJ2-5; 8 bases are a match to TRBD1. The CDR3 sequence is 17 residues long. With V trimmed by 3 bases and J by 2 bases, 11 bases remained unmatched. Germline CDR1 is LNHDA and CDR2 is SQIVND (reference sequence). Written as DNA, the CDR3 is TGTGCCAGTAGTATGGATCTAGTACAGGGGGGTCAAGAGACCCAGTACTTC. This translates into CASSMDLVQGGQETQYF. Together with reference TRBV19 and TRBJ2-5, the CDR3 gives the full variable domain: DGGITQSPKYLFRKEGQNVTLSCEQNLNHDAMYWYRQDPGQGLRLIYYSQIVNDFQKGDIAEGYSVSREKKESFPLTVTSAQKNPTAFYLCASSMDLVQGGQETQYFGPGTRLLVL.

The rearrangement links TRBV13 to TRBJ2-1; 11 bases map to TRBD2. The germline CDR1 and CDR2 sequences are PRHDT and FYEKMQ (reference sequence). This CDR3 region has 15 residues. The V segment lost 4 bases and the J segment 5 bases; nucleotides outside the gene matches: 4. The CDR3 loop is CASSSRLAGNNEQFF. CDR3 nucleotides: TGTGCCAGCAGCTCTCGACTAGCGGGAAACAATGAGCAGTTCTTC.

The rearrangement uses TRBV28 and TRBJ2-3; 8 nucleotides align to TRBD1. The CDR3 sequence is 15 residues long. Germline CDR1 is MDHEN and CDR2 is SYDVKM. With V trimmed by 7 bases and J by 5 bases, 11 bases remained unmatched. CDR3 bases: TGTGCCAGCACCCAAAGCGGACAGGGAGAAGATACGCAGTATTTT. Amino acid sequence: CASTQSGQGEDTQYF.

The chain joins TRBV25-1 to TRBJ2-3; 9 positions match TRBD2. V trimming: 5 bases; J trimming: 6 bases; junction bases outside the gene matches: 9. Germline CDR1 MGHDK, CDR2 SYGVNS. The length of the CDR3 is 15 residues. CDR3 coding DNA: TGTGCCAGCAGTCGTGAAGCGGGGGGCCCGGATACGCAGTATTTT. Its protein is CASSREAGGPDTQYF.

V and J are TRBV11-2 and TRBJ2-2; weak D call: TRBD2 (6 bases). This CDR3 spans 16 amino acids. The germline V gene encodes CDR1 SGHAT and CDR2 FQNNGV. V was pared by 3 bases and J by 3 bases, with 14 bases between. In DNA form, the CDR3 reads TGTGCCAGCAGCTTTTTGGCGGGGTGGGACACCGGGGAGCTGTTTTTT. Its protein is CASSFLAGWDTGELFF.

The gene calls are TRBV19 and TRBJ2-1; D ambiguous. The CDR3 length is 14 residues. Trimming took 9 bases from V and 0 from J, leaving 12 bases between them. CDR1 LNHDA and CDR2 SQIVND come from the germline V gene (reference sequence). The CDR3 is CASKDPSSYNEQFF. CDR3 bases: TGTGCCAGCAAGGATCCTAGCTCCTACAATGAGCAGTTCTTC.

The chain joins TRBV10-3 to TRBJ2-2; D is unresolved. The CDR3 contains 12 residues. Germline V lookup: CDR1 ENHRY, CDR2 SYGVKD. Trimming pared 10 bases from V and 3 bases from J, leaving 9 bases between. CDR3 region: CATEADTGELFF. The CDR3 DNA reads as TGTGCCACCGAGGCGGACACCGGGGAGCTGTTTTTT.

The chain employs TRBV5-4 and TRBJ2-3, with TRBD1 as a possible D gene (6 bases). The V gene lost 2 bases and the J gene lost 0 bases, with 10 bases spanning the gap. CDR1 and CDR2 (germline): SGHNT, YYREEE (reference sequence). This CDR3 contains 15 residues. CDR3 nucleotide sequence: TGTGCCAGCAGCTTCTCGGGACACAGCACAGATACGCAGTATTTT. Translated, it gives CASSFSGHSTDTQYF.

The CDR3 loop reads CASSVRSIQETQYF. The CDR3 bases are TGTGCCAGCAGCGTACGTAGCATCCAAGAGACCCAGTACTTC. V gene TRBV9 combines with J gene TRBJ2-5; no firm D call. The CDR3 is 14 residues long. From germline, CDR1 is SGDLS and CDR2 YYNGEE. Trimming took off 1 base at V and 1 base at J, with 8 bases between the two ends. The entire variable domain, with the rest obtained from reference TRBV9 and TRBJ2-5, is as follows: DSGVTQTPKHLITATGQRVTLRCSPRSGDLSVYWYQQSLDQGLQFLIQYYNGEERAKGNILERFSAQQFPDLHSELNLSSLELGDSALYFCASSVRSIQETQYFGPGTRLLVL.

The CDR3 DNA sequence: TGTGCCAGCAGCTCTGGGACAGGGGGCAACATTCAGTACTTC. It specifies CASSSGTGGNIQYF. The rearrangement uses TRBV7-2 and TRBJ2-4; 12 nucleotides align to TRBD1. The trim removed 4 bases at V and 7 bases at J, leaving 2 bases unmatched. This CDR3 has 14 amino acids. CDR1 is SGHTA and CDR2 is FQGNSA in the germline V gene.

This rearrangement joins TRBV6-5 to TRBJ2-5; 11 bases are shared with TRBD2. The ends lost 5 bases at V and 2 bases at J; junction bases unmatched: 4. Germline assignment: CDR1 MNHEY and CDR2 SVGAGI. The CDR3 contains 15 residues. For the CDR3, the DNA is TGTGCCAGCAGTCCCGGACTAGCGGGTCAAGAGACCCAGTACTTC. It yields the protein CASSPGLAGQETQYF.